This T cell receptor beta chain was found in a study of blood T cells in healthy people across ages. This CDR3 region has 13 residues. V shed 4 bases and J shed 0 bases, with 8 bases lying between them. CDR1 and CDR2 (germline): SGHDT, YYEEEE. Sample-barcoded 5' priming and a J-beta primer mix drove a second PCR of about 6 to 11 cycles. One entry per CDR3 protein results from TCRdb running MiXCR on the 5' RACE reads. The sample carries over 550,000 distinct CDR3 sequences, under 30% recorded once. Specimen: blood. This chain connects TRBV5-6 to TRBJ2-7; D is possibly TRBD1 (5 bases). The TCR comes from a woman older than 75 in good health. The DNA for the CDR3 is TGTGCCAGCAGCATGACAGCCTCCTACGAGCAGTACTTC. Translating it yields CASSMTASYEQYF.